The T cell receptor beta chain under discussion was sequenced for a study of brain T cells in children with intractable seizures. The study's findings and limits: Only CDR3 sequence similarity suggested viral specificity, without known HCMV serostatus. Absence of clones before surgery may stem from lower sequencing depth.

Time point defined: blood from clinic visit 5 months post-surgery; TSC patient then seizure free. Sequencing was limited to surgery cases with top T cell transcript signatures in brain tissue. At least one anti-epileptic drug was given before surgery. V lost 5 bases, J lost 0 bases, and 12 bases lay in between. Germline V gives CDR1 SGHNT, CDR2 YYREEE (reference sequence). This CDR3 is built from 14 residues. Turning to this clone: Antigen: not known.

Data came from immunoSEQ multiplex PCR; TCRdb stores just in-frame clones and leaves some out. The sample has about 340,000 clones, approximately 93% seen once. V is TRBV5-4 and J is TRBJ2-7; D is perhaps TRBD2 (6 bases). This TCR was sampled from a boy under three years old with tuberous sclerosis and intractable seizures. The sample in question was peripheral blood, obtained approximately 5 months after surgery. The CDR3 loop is CASSSGTDSYEQYF. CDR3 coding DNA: TGTGCCAGCAGTTCCGGGACTGACTCCTACGAGCAGTACTTC.